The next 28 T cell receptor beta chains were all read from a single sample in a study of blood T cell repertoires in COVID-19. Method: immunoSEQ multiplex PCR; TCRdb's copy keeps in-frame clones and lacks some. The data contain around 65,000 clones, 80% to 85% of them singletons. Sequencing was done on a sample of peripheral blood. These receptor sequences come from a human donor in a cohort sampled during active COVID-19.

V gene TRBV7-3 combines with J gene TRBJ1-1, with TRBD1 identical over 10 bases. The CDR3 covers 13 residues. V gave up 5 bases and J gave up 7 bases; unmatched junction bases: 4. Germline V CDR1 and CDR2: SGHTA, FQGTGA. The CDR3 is CASSGDRGHEAFF. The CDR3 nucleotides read TGTGCCAGCAGCGGGGACAGGGGCCATGAAGCTTTCTTT. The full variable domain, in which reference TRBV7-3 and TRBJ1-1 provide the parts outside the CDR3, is GAGVSQTPSNKVTEKGKYVELRCDPISGHTALYWYRQSLGQGPEFLIYFQGTGAADDSGLPNDRFFAVRPEGSVSTLKIQRTERGDSAVYLCASSGDRGHEAFFGQGTRLTVV.

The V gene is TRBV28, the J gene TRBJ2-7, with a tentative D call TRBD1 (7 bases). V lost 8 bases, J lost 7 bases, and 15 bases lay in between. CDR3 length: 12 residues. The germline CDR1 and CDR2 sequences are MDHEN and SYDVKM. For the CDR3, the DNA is TGTGCCAGCGGCGACAGGGCGGGGGAGCAGTACTTC. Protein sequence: CASGDRAGEQYF.

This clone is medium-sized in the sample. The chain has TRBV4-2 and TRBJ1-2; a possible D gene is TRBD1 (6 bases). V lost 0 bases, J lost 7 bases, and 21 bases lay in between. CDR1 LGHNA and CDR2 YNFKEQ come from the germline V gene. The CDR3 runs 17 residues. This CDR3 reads CASSQDRTDTLRLGYTF. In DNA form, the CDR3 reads TGTGCCAGCAGCCAAGATCGGACAGACACCCTCCGACTTGGCTACACCTTC.

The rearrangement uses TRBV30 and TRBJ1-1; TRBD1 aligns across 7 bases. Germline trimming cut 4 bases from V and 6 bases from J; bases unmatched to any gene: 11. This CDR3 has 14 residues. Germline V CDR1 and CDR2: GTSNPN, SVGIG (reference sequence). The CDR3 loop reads CAWTRGDSGSEAFF. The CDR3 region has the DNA TGTGCCTGGACTAGGGGGGACAGTGGGTCTGAAGCTTTCTTT.

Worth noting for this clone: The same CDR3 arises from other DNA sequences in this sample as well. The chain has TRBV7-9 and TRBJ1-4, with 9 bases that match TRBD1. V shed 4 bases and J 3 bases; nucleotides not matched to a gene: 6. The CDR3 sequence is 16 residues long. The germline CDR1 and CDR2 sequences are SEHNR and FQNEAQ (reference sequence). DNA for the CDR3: TGTGCCAGCAGCTCCACGGACAGGGGTGCTAATGAAAAACTGTTTTTT. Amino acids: CASSSTDRGANEKLFF.

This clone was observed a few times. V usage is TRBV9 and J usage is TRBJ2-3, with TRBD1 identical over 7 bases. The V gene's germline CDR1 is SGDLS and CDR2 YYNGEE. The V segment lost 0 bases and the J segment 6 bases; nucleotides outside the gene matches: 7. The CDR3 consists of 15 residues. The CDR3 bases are TGTGCCAGCAGCGTAGGAGGGGGCGTTCGGGATACGCAGTATTTT. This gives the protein CASSVGGGVRDTQYF.

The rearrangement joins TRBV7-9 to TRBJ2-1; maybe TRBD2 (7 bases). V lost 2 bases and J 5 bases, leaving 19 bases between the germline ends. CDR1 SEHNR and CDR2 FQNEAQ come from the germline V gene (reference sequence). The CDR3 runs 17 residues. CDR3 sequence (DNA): TGTGCCAGCAGCTTAAGTAGGGGGGAGGGCCCCCACAATGAGCAGTTCTTC. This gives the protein CASSLSRGEGPHNEQFF. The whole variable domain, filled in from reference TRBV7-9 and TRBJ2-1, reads DTGVSQNPRHKITKRGQNVTFRCDPISEHNRLYWYRQTLGQGPEFLTYFQNEAQLEKSRLLSDRFSAERPKGSFSTLEIQRTEQGDSAMYLCASSLSRGEGPHNEQFFGPGTRLTVL.

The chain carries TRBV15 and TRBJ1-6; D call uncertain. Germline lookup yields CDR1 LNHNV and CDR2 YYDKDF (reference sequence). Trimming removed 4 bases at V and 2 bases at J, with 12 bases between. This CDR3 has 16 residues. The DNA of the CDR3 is TGTGCCACCAGCACAGCGGAGGGCCCCTATAATTCACCCCTCCACTTT. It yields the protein CATSTAEGPYNSPLHF.

CDR3 protein: CASSWGGETYGYTF. DNA of the CDR3: TGTGCCAGCAGCTGGGGGGGCGAGACCTATGGCTACACCTTC. This chain links TRBV7-9 with TRBJ1-2; D may be TRBD1 (6 bases). The CDR3 is 14 residues long. Germline CDR1 and CDR2: SEHNR and FQNEAQ (reference sequence). Trimming pared 4 bases from V and 4 bases from J, leaving 13 bases between.

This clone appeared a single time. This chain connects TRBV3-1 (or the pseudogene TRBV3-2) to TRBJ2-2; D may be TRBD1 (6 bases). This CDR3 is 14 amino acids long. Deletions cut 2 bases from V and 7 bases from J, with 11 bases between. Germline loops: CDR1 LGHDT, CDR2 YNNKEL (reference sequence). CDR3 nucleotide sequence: TGTGCCAGCAGCCAACTGGGGGCGGTCGGGGAGCTGTTTTTT. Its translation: CASSQLGAVGELFF.

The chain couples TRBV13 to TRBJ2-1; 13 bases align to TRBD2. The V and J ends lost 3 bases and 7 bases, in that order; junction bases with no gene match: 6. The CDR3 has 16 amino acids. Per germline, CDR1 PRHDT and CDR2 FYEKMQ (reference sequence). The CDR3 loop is CASSFSGLAGPNEQFF. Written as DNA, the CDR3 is TGTGCCAGCAGCTTCTCGGGACTAGCGGGACCGAATGAGCAGTTCTTC. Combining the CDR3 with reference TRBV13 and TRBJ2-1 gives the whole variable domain AAGVIQSPRHLIKEKRETATLKCYPIPRHDTVYWYQQGPGQDPQFLISFYEKMQSDKGSIPDRFSAQQFSDYHSELNMSSLELGDSALYFCASSFSGLAGPNEQFFGPGTRLTVL.

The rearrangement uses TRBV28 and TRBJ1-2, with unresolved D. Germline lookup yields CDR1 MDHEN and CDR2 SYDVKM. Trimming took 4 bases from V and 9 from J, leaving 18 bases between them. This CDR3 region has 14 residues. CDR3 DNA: TGTGCCAGCAGTTCCCCGCAGGCTGTGTTTCGCTACACCTTC. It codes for CASSSPQAVFRYTF.

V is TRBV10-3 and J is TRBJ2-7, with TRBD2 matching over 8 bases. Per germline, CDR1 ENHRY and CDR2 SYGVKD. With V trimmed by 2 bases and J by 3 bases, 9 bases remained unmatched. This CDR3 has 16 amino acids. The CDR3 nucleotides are TGTGCCATCAGTGAGACCCCACGGGGGGGGATCTACGAGCAGTACTTC. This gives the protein CAISETPRGGIYEQYF.

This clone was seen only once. CDR3 sequence reads: CASKRGLTEAFF. The CDR3 nucleotides read TGTGCCAGCAAAAGGGGGCTCACTGAAGCTTTCTTT. This chain joins TRBV28 and TRBJ1-1; 7 nucleotides align to TRBD1. Germline CDR1 reads MDHEN; CDR2 reads SYDVKM. The CDR3 is 12 amino acids. V gave up 7 bases and J gave up 4 bases; unmatched junction bases: 3. The full variable domain, in which reference TRBV28 and TRBJ1-1 provide the parts outside the CDR3, is DVKVTQSSRYLVKRTGEKVFLECVQDMDHENMFWYRQDPGLGLRLIYFSYDVKMKEKGDIPEGYSVSREKKERFSLILESASTNQTSMYLCASKRGLTEAFFGQGTRLTVV.

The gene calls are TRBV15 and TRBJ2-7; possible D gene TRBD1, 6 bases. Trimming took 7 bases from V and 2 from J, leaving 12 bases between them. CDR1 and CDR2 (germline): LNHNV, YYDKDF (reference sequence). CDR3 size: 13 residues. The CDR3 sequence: CATIQGSPYEQYF. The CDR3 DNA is TGTGCCACCATACAGGGTAGTCCCTACGAGCAGTACTTC.

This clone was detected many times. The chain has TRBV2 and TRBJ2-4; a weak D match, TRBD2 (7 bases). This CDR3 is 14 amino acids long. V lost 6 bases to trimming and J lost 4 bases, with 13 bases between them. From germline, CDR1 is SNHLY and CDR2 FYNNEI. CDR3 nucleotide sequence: TGTGCCAGCAGGGAGGGAGGGACAAAAAACATTCAGTACTTC. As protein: CASREGGTKNIQYF.

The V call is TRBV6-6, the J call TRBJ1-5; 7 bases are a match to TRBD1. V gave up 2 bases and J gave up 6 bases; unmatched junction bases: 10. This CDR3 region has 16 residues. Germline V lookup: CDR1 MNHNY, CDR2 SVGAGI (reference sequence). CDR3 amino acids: CASSYPRGAEGQPQHF. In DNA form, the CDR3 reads TGTGCCAGCAGTTACCCCAGGGGGGCCGAGGGTCAGCCCCAGCATTTT.

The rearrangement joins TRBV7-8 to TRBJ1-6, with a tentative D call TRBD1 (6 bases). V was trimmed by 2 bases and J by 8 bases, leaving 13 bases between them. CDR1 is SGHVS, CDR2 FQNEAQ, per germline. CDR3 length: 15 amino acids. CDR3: CASSLFGGSDSPLHF. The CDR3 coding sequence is TGTGCCAGCAGCTTATTTGGGGGCTCGGATTCACCCCTCCACTTT.

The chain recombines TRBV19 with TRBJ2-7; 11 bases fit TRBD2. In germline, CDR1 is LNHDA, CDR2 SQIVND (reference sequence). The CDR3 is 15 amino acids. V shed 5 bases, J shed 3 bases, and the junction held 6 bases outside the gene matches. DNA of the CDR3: TGTGCCAGTAGTTACAGACTAGCGGGAAACTACGAGCAGTACTTC. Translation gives CASSYRLAGNYEQYF.

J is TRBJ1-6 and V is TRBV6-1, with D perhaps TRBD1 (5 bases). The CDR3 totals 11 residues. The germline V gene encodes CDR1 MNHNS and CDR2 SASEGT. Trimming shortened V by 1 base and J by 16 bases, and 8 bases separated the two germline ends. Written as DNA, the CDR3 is TGTGCCAGCAGTGAAGGGCAGGGTCTCCACTTT. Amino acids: CASSEGQGLHF.

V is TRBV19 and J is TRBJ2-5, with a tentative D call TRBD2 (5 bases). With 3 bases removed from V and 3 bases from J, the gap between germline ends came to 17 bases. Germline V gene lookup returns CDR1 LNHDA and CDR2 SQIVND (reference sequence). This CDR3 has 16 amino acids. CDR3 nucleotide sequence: TGTGCCAGTAGTATTGGTCTGCCCGCGGGTAAAGAGACCCAGTACTTC. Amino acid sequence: CASSIGLPAGKETQYF.

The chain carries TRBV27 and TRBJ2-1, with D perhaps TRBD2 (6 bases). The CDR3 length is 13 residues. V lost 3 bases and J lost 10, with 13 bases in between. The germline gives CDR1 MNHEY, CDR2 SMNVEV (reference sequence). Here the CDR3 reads CASSFSSVGEQFF. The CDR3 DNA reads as TGTGCCAGCAGTTTTTCTAGCGTTGGAGAGCAGTTCTTC.

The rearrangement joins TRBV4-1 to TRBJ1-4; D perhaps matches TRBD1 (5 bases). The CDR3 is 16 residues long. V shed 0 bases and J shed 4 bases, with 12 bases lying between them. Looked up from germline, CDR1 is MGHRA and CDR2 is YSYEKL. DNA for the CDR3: TGCGCCAGCAGCCAAGAGGGGGGAAGGTTTAATGAAAAACTGTTTTTT. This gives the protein CASSQEGGRFNEKLFF.

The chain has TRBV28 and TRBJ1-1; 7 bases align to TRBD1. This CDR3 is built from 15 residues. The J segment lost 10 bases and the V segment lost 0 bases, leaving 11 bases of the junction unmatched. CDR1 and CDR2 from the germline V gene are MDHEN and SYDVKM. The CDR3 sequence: CASSLWTGPLSGAFF. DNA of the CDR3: TGTGCCAGCAGTTTATGGACAGGGCCCCTTTCCGGAGCTTTCTTT.

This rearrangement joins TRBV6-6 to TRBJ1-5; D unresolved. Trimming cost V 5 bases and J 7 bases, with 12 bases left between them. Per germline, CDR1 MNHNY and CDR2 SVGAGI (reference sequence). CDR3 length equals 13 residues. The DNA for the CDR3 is TGTGCCAGCAGTCCGGGAGTCAGCCAGCCCCAGCATTTT. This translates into CASSPGVSQPQHF.

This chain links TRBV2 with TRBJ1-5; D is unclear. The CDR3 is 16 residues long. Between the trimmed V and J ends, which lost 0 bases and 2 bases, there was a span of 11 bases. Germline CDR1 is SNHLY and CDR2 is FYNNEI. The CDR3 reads CASSEAWEGGNQPQHF. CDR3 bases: TGTGCCAGCAGTGAAGCGTGGGAGGGAGGCAATCAGCCCCAGCATTTT. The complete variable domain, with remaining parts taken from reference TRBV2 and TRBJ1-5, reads EPEVTQTPSHQVTQMGQEVILRCVPISNHLYFYWYRQILGQKVEFLVSFYNNEISEKSEIFDDQFSVERPDGSNFTLKIRSTKLEDSAMYFCASSEAWEGGNQPQHFGDGTRLSIL.

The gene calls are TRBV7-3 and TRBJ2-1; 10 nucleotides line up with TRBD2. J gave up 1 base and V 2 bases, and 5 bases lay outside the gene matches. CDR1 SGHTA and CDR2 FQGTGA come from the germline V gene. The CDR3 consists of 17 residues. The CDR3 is CASSLQPSGSSYNEQFF. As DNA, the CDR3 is TGTGCCAGCAGCTTACAGCCTAGCGGGAGTTCCTACAATGAGCAGTTCTTC.

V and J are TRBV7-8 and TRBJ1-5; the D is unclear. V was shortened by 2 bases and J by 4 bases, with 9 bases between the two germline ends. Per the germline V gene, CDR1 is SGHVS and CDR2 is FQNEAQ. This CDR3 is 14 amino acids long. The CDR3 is CASSLSGRNQPQHF. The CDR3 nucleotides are TGTGCCAGCAGCTTAAGCGGCAGGAATCAGCCCCAGCATTTT.